These T cell receptor beta chains were read from a single sample in a study of PD-1 blockade in classical Hodgkin lymphoma. Measured with immunoSEQ multiplex PCR; TCRdb has only the in-frame clones, and not every one. The sample shows fewer than 45,000 clones, about three quarters of them seen only once. The specimen was peripheral blood mononuclear cells (PBMCs), collected at baseline. The receptors derive from a human donor with classical Hodgkin lymphoma. The CDR3 runs from the conserved cysteine through the conserved F or W. The D gene is left open where the match is weak. Rows may omit the clone size; those that give it use once, few, many or a size class.

TRBJ2-3 TRBV7-2 TRBD1 - TGTGCCAGCAGGGATAGGGTGGACAGGGGGACAGATACGCAGTATTTT CASRDRVDRGTDTQYF
TRBJ2-7 TRBV19 - - TGTGCCAGTAGTATTGGGGGGAAGTACGAGCAGTACTTC CASSIGGKYEQYF
TRBJ2-1 TRBV7-9 - - TGTGCCAGCAGCTTTGTACCCCAGGGGATGGTTAATGAGCAGTTCTTC CASSFVPQGMVNEQFF
TRBJ1-1 TRBV28 - - TGTGCCAGCAGTTTACAGCAGGGTAAGGCTTTCTTT CASSLQQGKAFF
TRBJ2-3 TRBV9 - - TGTGCCAGCAGCGTAGTGGATAGCAGGGCAGATACGCAGTATTTT CASSVVDSRADTQYF
TRBJ2-5 TRBV6-5 - few TGTGCCAGCAGTTACTCGGTGGTCTCTCCCTCCCCCTACTTC CASSYSVVSPSPYF
TRBJ2-7 TRBV18 - - TGTGCCAGCTCCGTCTCATCCCACGAGCAGTACTTC CASSVSSHEQYF
TRBJ2-1 TRBV29-1 TRBD2 once TGCAGCATCCTAGCCAGCGGGAGGGTGAACGATGAGCAGTTCTTC CSILASGRVNDEQFF
TRBJ2-3 TRBV11-2 - - TGTGCCAGCAGCCGACCTTCCACAGATACGCAGTATTTT CASSRPSTDTQYF
TRBJ2-3 TRBV7-9 TRBD2 once TGTGCCAGCAGCTTAGCTAGGTCTAGCGGGGGAAGCACAGATACGCAGTATTTT CASSLARSSGGSTDTQYF
TRBJ2-7 TRBV27 - - TGTGCCAGCAGGGCCCTGGGGGGTTACGAGCAGTACTTC CASRALGGYEQYF
TRBJ1-2 TRBV9 - once TGTGCCAGCAGCGTGAATAACTATGGCTACACCTTC CASSVNNYGYTF
TRBJ2-5 TRBV2 - - TGTGCCAGCAAGGGGCAAGAAGGGATAGAGACCCAGTACTTC CASKGQEGIETQYF
TRBJ2-7 TRBV7-6 TRBD1 once TGTGCCAGCAGCTTAGGGACAGGGCTAAGCTCCTACGAGCAGTACTTC CASSLGTGLSSYEQYF
TRBJ2-3 TRBV27 TRBD2 - TGTGCCAGCAGTCTCCGACTAGCAGTGAGCACAGATACGCAGTATTTT CASSLRLAVSTDTQYF
TRBJ2-5 TRBV5-6 - - TGTGCCAGCAGCTTGGTAGAGACCCAGTACTTC CASSLVETQYF
TRBJ1-1 TRBV29-1 - - TGCAGCGTTGAGGAGGGCAGGGAAGCTTTCTTT CSVEEGREAFF
TRBJ2-7 TRBV7-2 - - TGTGCCAGCAGCCTAGCCCCTGGAAACGAGCAGTACTTC CASSLAPGNEQYF
TRBJ2-7 TRBV2 - once TGTGCCAGCAGTGAAAGGGGAGACATCGAGCAGTACTTC CASSERGDIEQYF
TRBJ2-1 TRBV5-4 - medium-sized TGTGCCAGCAGCTTGTTAGCGGACTACCTAAACAATGAGCAGTTCTTC CASSLLADYLNNEQFF
TRBJ1-1 TRBV7-9 - few TGTGCCAGCAGCCTCCAGGGGAACACTGAAGCTTTCTTT CASSLQGNTEAFF
TRBJ1-1 TRBV27 - once TGTGCCAGCAGTTTACTGGGAGGCACTGAAGCTTTCTTT CASSLLGGTEAFF
TRBJ2-7 TRBV11-2 - - TGTGCCAGCCGTTCCTCCAGGCTCGGCTACGAGCAGTACTTC CASRSSRLGYEQYF
TRBJ2-3 TRBV7-3 - - TGTGCCAGCAGCCCCCAAGGAGGGCCGGATACGCAGTATTTT CASSPQGGPDTQYF
TRBJ1-5 TRBV7-8 - - TGTGCCAGCAGCTTGCGGAGCAATCAGCCCCAGCATTTT CASSLRSNQPQHF
TRBJ1-3 TRBV28 - - TGTGCCAGCAGTCGCGGGGGGGTCTACTCTGGAAACACCATATATTTT CASSRGGVYSGNTIYF
TRBJ2-5 TRBV6-5 - - TGTGCCAGCAGTTACTCGCCGGGGACCCAGTACTTC CASSYSPGTQYF
TRBJ1-5 TRBV5-6 - - TGTGCCAGCAGCTTGAGGCAGGGATCAACGCCCCAGCATTTT CASSLRQGSTPQHF
TRBJ2-1 TRBV28 TRBD2 - TGTGCCAGCAGCGGACTAGTCGGGGATGAGCAGTTCTTC CASSGLVGDEQFF
TRBJ2-1 TRBV7-2 - - TGTGCCAGCAGCCTACCTAGAATCTATGAGCAGTTCTTC CASSLPRIYEQFF
TRBJ2-1 TRBV27 TRBD2 - TGTGCCATCCCGCTAGGCCTTCAGGTAGCGGGAGCGTACTACAATGAGCAGTTCTTC CAIPLGLQVAGAYYNEQFF
TRBJ2-1 TRBV13 - - TGTGCCAGCAGCGCCCGGACAGTTAATGAGCAGTTCTTC CASSARTVNEQFF
TRBJ1-2 TRBV7-2 - - TGTGCCAGCAGCTTAGGGCCACAAGGCGTTAACTATGGCTACACCTTC CASSLGPQGVNYGYTF
TRBJ2-1 TRBV11-3 - - TGTGCCAGCAGCTTAGGCAATGAGCAGTTCTTC CASSLGNEQFF
TRBJ1-5 TRBV9 - - TGTGCCAGCAGCGTAACCCCCCTACAGCCCCAGCATTTT CASSVTPLQPQHF
TRBJ1-2 TRBV28 TRBD1 few TGTGCCAGCAGTTTAGGGCAGGGGGACAACTATGGCTACACCTTC CASSLGQGDNYGYTF
TRBJ2-3 TRBV19 - few TGTGCCAGTAGTCCCCGCGGAGGGGCAGATACGCAGTATTTT CASSPRGGADTQYF
TRBJ1-2 TRBV2 TRBD1 - TGTGCCAGCAACCGGGACAGGCGAGGCTATGGCTACACCTTC CASNRDRRGYGYTF
TRBJ1-2 TRBV7-2 - few TGTGCCAGCAGCTCCCGGGACGCAGGGGTAGATGGCTACACCTTC CASSSRDAGVDGYTF
TRBJ2-7 TRBV28 - - TGTGCCAGCAGTTTAAGTGGCGGTGCCTACGAGCAGTACTTC CASSLSGGAYEQYF
TRBJ1-1 TRBV5-4 - - TGCGCCAGCACCCCGGTGGGAGGAACTGAAGCTTTCTTT CASTPVGGTEAFF
TRBJ2-5 TRBV5-1 TRBD2 few TGCGCCAGCAGCTTCGGGGGGTGGATAGGGGCTGCTGAGACCCAGTACTTC CASSFGGWIGAAETQYF
TRBJ2-7 TRBV5-5 TRBD2 - TGTGCCAGCAGCACGATGTTAGCGGGAGTTAGGGAGCAGTACTTC CASSTMLAGVREQYF
TRBJ1-4 TRBV11-2 - - TGTGCCAGCAGCTTAAGACAGGATGTGGGAACTAATGAAAAACTGTTTTTT CASSLRQDVGTNEKLFF
TRBJ2-3 TRBV5-1 - few TGCGCCAGCAGCTTGGAGTGGTTGTCAGGAACAGATACGCAGTATTTT CASSLEWLSGTDTQYF
TRBJ1-4 TRBV14 - - TGTGCCAGCAGCCCCCTTGGACAGAGTAATGAAAAACTGTTTTTT CASSPLGQSNEKLFF
TRBJ1-4 TRBV5-6 TRBD1 - TGTGCCAGCAGCTATTGGACAGGGGTTAATGAAAAACTGTTTTTT CASSYWTGVNEKLFF
TRBJ1-5 TRBV28 TRBD1 - TGTGCCAGCAGTTTCCCCCGGGACAGAAAGAATCAGCCCCAGCATTTT CASSFPRDRKNQPQHF
TRBJ2-1 TRBV7-7 TRBD2 - TGTGCTAGCCGAACCGGGACTACGTACAATGAGCAGTTCTTC CASRTGTTYNEQFF
TRBJ2-7 TRBV19 - - TGTGCCAGTAGTATAGGCCAGGACCTTTCCTACGAGCAGTACTTC CASSIGQDLSYEQYF